This record covers a single TCR beta chain. The data originate from a study of blood T cell repertoires in COVID-19. TCRdb's copy holds only in-frame clones and misses some; the assay was immunoSEQ multiplex PCR. The sample lists 270,000 or so clones, roughly 84% occurring once. The sequence was collected from a human donor in a cohort sampled during active COVID-19. The sample comprised peripheral blood.

In nucleotides, the CDR3 is TGTGCCAGCGCCCGACTGGATAATGAAAAACTGTTTTTT. It yields the protein CASARLDNEKLFF. This chain connects TRBV19 to TRBJ1-4, with D uncertain. The CDR3 runs to 13 residues. The ends were cut back, 9 bases at V and 4 bases at J, with 12 bases in the middle. Germline CDR1 reads LNHDA; CDR2 reads SQIVND (reference sequence).